A selection of T cell receptor beta chains follows, all from one sample in a study of cytomegalovirus exposure and HLA in healthy donors. Produced via immunoSEQ multiplex PCR; TCRdb's table is partial and in-frame only. Of about 140,000 clones listed, roughly 65% are singletons. Sequenced material: PBMCs. The source of these receptors is a man aged 55 to 70 in good health and CMV-seronegative. CDR3s include the opening cysteine and the closing phenylalanine or tryptophan. Some rows mark clone size as missing; the rest say once, few, many or name a class of expanded clone.

clone_size: NA
v_call: TRBV7-9
j_call: TRBJ2-3
cdr3_aa: CASSLTGSTDTQYF

clone_size: NA
v_call: TRBV25-1
j_call: TRBJ2-4
cdr3_aa: CASSEPRLGGGDIQYF

clone_size: NA
v_call: TRBV19
j_call: TRBJ1-5
cdr3_aa: CASSTSDSSNQPQHF

clone_size: NA
v_call: TRBV7-3
j_call: TRBJ1-1
cdr3_aa: CASSLRAGGSEAFF

clone_size: NA
v_call: TRBV27
j_call: TRBJ1-5
cdr3_aa: CASSSKTGTGSNQPQHF

clone_size: NA
v_call: TRBV19
j_call: TRBJ2-7
cdr3_aa: CASSINLPSYEQYF

clone_size: NA
v_call: TRBV11-2
j_call: TRBJ2-7
cdr3_aa: CASSLRWSSVTYEQYF

clone_size: NA
v_call: TRBV27
j_call: TRBJ1-4
cdr3_aa: CASREQMPDPTNEKLFF

clone_size: NA
v_call: TRBV30
j_call: TRBJ2-3
cdr3_aa: CAWGLAGASTDTQYF

clone_size: NA
v_call: TRBV6-5
j_call: TRBJ2-7
cdr3_aa: CASSYRRGGNEQYF

clone_size: once
v_call: TRBV5-8
j_call: TRBJ2-7
cdr3_aa: CASSLTSGRSYEQYF

clone_size: NA
v_call: TRBV19
j_call: TRBJ1-4
cdr3_aa: CASSVGLMDEKLFF

clone_size: NA
v_call: TRBV5-4
j_call: TRBJ2-1
cdr3_aa: CASSLVGGDNEQFF

clone_size: NA
v_call: TRBV6-1
j_call: TRBJ1-5
cdr3_aa: CASTVTGPHQPQHF

clone_size: NA
v_call: TRBV28
j_call: TRBJ2-1
cdr3_aa: CASTSVYEQFF

clone_size: NA
v_call: TRBV2
j_call: TRBJ1-1
cdr3_aa: CASSGQNTEAFF

clone_size: few
v_call: TRBV4-1
j_call: TRBJ2-3
cdr3_aa: CASSHRGPTDTQYF

clone_size: NA
v_call: TRBV9
j_call: TRBJ2-2
cdr3_aa: CASSVSSGGQGDINTGELFF

clone_size: NA
v_call: TRBV4-1
j_call: NA
cdr3_aa: CASSQGPTGIDEQYF

clone_size: NA
v_call: TRBV27
j_call: TRBJ2-1
cdr3_aa: CASSLKSPGTSARSSYNEQFF

clone_size: NA
v_call: TRBV7-9
j_call: TRBJ1-1
cdr3_aa: CSSSLGPAEAFF

clone_size: NA
v_call: TRBV27
j_call: TRBJ1-1
cdr3_aa: CASSSWTGNTEAFF

clone_size: NA
v_call: TRBV5-1
j_call: TRBJ1-2
cdr3_aa: CASSLVGVIGDGYTF

clone_size: NA
v_call: TRBV6-6
j_call: TRBJ1-6
cdr3_aa: CASSRQGSLNSPLHF

clone_size: NA
v_call: TRBV4-2
j_call: TRBJ1-3
cdr3_aa: CASSQDRRGRGNTIYF

clone_size: NA
v_call: TRBV10-2
j_call: TRBJ1-1
cdr3_aa: CASSEYGTGGAYTEAFF

clone_size: NA
v_call: TRBV5-1
j_call: TRBJ2-5
cdr3_aa: CVSRMGLQETQYF

clone_size: NA
v_call: TRBV10-1
j_call: TRBJ2-3
cdr3_aa: CASSVLARDTQYF

clone_size: NA
v_call: TRBV30
j_call: TRBJ1-2
cdr3_aa: CAWAAARASGYTF

clone_size: NA
v_call: TRBV28
j_call: TRBJ1-2
cdr3_aa: CASTPWTENYGYTF

clone_size: NA
v_call: TRBV30
j_call: TRBJ2-1
cdr3_aa: CAWSVGTGGENEQFF

clone_size: NA
v_call: TRBV7-2
j_call: TRBJ2-5
cdr3_aa: CASSLGGEETQYF

clone_size: NA
v_call: TRBV27
j_call: TRBJ1-2
cdr3_aa: CASSRTVTDYGYTF

clone_size: NA
v_call: TRBV18
j_call: TRBJ2-7
cdr3_aa: CASSSGNAYEQYF

clone_size: NA
v_call: TRBV9
j_call: TRBJ2-7
cdr3_aa: CASSVGGRGDEQYF

clone_size: NA
v_call: TRBV6-5
j_call: TRBJ1-6
cdr3_aa: CASKGQWNSPLHF

clone_size: NA
v_call: TRBV5-4
j_call: TRBJ2-7
cdr3_aa: CASSLEGRGSYEQYF

clone_size: NA
v_call: TRBV25-1
j_call: TRBJ2-3
cdr3_aa: CASERLAGGGRGTQYF

clone_size: NA
v_call: TRBV7-6
j_call: TRBJ1-2
cdr3_aa: CASSLESRGVYGYTF

clone_size: NA
v_call: TRBV18
j_call: TRBJ1-6
cdr3_aa: CASSPEQGVFSPLHF

clone_size: few
v_call: TRBV9
j_call: TRBJ2-3
cdr3_aa: CASSVQGLAGVGTSTDTQYF

clone_size: NA
v_call: TRBV7-6
j_call: TRBJ1-3
cdr3_aa: CASSTGTAYSGNTIYF

clone_size: NA
v_call: TRBV6-5
j_call: TRBJ2-3
cdr3_aa: CASSRDRGGTDTQYF

clone_size: few
v_call: TRBV10-2
j_call: TRBJ1-1
cdr3_aa: CASNEGTSGRAFF

clone_size: NA
v_call: TRBV2
j_call: TRBJ2-2
cdr3_aa: CASSEGGSATGELFF

clone_size: NA
v_call: TRBV7-9
j_call: TRBJ1-2
cdr3_aa: CASSSQGQGAYGYTF

clone_size: NA
v_call: TRBV7-9
j_call: TRBJ1-2
cdr3_aa: CASSGLGPNYGYTF

clone_size: NA
v_call: TRBV28
j_call: TRBJ1-1
cdr3_aa: CASSLWTGETEAFF

clone_size: NA
v_call: TRBV27
j_call: TRBJ1-2
cdr3_aa: CASSLRQGMDYGYTF

clone_size: NA
v_call: TRBV5-6
j_call: TRBJ1-1
cdr3_aa: CASSLPGSRGTEAFF

clone_size: NA
v_call: TRBV14
j_call: TRBJ2-7
cdr3_aa: CASSQGTLQRFSYEQYF

clone_size: NA
v_call: TRBV2
j_call: TRBJ2-5
cdr3_aa: CASSGSTLQETQYF

clone_size: NA
v_call: TRBV20-1
j_call: TRBJ2-5
cdr3_aa: CSARVETQYF

clone_size: NA
v_call: TRBV10-3
j_call: TRBJ2-3
cdr3_aa: CAIGLDLPDTQYF

clone_size: few
v_call: TRBV10-1
j_call: TRBJ2-5
cdr3_aa: CASSALRQETQYF

clone_size: NA
v_call: TRBV7-9
j_call: TRBJ1-3
cdr3_aa: CASSPWTGGIAGNTIYF